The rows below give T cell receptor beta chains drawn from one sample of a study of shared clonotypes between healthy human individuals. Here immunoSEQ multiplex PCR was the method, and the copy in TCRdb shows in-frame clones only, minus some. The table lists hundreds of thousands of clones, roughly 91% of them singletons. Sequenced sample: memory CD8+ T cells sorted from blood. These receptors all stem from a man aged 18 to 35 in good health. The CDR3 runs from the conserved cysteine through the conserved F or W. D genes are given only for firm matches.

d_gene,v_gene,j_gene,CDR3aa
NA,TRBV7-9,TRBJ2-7,CASSLTEGPIYEQYF
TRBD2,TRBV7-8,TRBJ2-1,CASSLEPGLGVYNEQFF
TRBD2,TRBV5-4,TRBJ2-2,CASSLVPLAVNTGELFF
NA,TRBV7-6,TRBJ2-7,CASSPTGIYEQYF
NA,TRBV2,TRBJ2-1,CASSAGTLEQFF
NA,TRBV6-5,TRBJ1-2,CASTGTEGYGYTF
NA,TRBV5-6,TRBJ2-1,CASSLSFSSYNEQFF
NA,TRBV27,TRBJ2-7,CASSPQGPENYEQYF
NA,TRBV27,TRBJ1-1,CASSLSPGGTEAFF
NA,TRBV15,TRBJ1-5,CATSPYPGQPQHF
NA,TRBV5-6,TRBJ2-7,CASSLAARFDGREQYF
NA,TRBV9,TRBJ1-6,CASSDRDAMESYNSPLHF
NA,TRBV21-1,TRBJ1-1,CASSKEGAVLPQVGEAFF
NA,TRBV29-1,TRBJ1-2,CSADPAWALGAYGYTF
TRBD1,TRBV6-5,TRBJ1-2,CASGLGQGYGYTF
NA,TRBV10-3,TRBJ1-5,CAISESILFHQPQHF
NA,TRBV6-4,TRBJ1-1,CASSDSDTGATEAFF
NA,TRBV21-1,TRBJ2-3,CAITGSIVNTQYF
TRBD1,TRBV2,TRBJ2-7,CASSEGPQGAAYEQYF